The next 22 T cell receptor beta chains were all read from a single sample in a study of post-analysis software for immune sequencing data. Study-wide findings and caveats: Higher frequency in patients than in controls was seen for a handful of TRBV segments, with TRBV5-6, TRBV5-1 and TRBV20-1 among them.

The antigens these receptors bind are not known. Carried by the TCR beta cDNA libraries were unique molecular identifiers. Each CDR3 protein is one row after TCRdb ran MiXCR on the PCR reads. The sample has roughly 800,000 distinct CDR3 sequences; approximately 30% are singletons. The sample consisted of blood. The source is a girl aged 5-17 years with multiple sclerosis.

This clonotype has only a few counts. The CDR3 sequence is CASSPSGAEQETQYF. As DNA, the CDR3 is TGCGCCAGCAGCCCGTCGGGGGCCGAACAAGAGACCCAGTACTTC. This chain uses TRBV4-1 with TRBJ2-5; D could derive from TRBD1 or TRBD2 (6 bases each). Germline values: CDR1 MGHRA, CDR2 YSYEKL. The CDR3 sequence is 15 residues long. The V end lost 4 bases, the J end lost 2 bases, and 14 bases lay between the germline ends.

In its sample, this clonotype was seen a few times. CDR3 DNA: TGTGCCAGCAGCGTAGGGGGGACGCTAGATACGCAGTATTTT. Its protein is CASSVGGTLDTQYF. This chain connects TRBV9 to TRBJ2-3; D assignment may be TRBD1 or TRBD2 (5 bases each). The germline V gene has CDR1 SGDLS and CDR2 YYNGEE. The V gene lost 0 bases and the J gene lost 5 bases, with 10 bases spanning the gap. This CDR3 is 14 amino acids long.

This clonotype was counted a few times. The chain uses TRBV20-1 and TRBJ1-2; D is unresolved. The V gene's germline CDR1 is DFQATT and CDR2 SNEGSKA (reference sequence). The CDR3 is made up of 11 amino acids. With 6 bases removed from V and 3 bases from J, the gap between germline ends came to 8 bases. CDR3 bases: TGCAGTGCCCCCGTGGACTATGGCTACACCTTC. It encodes CSAPVDYGYTF.

This clonotype was recorded once. This chain connects TRBV4-1 to TRBJ1-3; D not certain. V was shortened by 4 bases and J by 4 bases, with 17 bases between the two germline ends. The CDR3 has 16 amino acids. Germline V gene sequence: CDR1 MGHRA, CDR2 YSYEKL. The CDR3 reads CASSPSGPPGGNTIYF. CDR3 sequence (DNA): TGCGCCAGCAGCCCCTCTGGGCCTCCGGGAGGAAACACCATATATTTT.

V gene TRBV10-3 combines with J gene TRBJ2-3; 8 bases match TRBD2. This CDR3 contains 14 residues. Germline CDR1 ENHRY, CDR2 SYGVKD. The J segment lost 5 bases and the V segment lost 6 bases, leaving 7 bases of the junction unmatched. The CDR3 nucleotides read TGTGCCATCAGGAGCGGGGGAGGAGGAGATACGCAGTATTTT. Its protein is CAIRSGGGGDTQYF.

The chain has TRBV29-1 and TRBJ2-5, with D maybe TRBD1 (5 bases). Per germline, CDR1 SQVTM and CDR2 ANQGSEA. The V and J ends lost 6 bases and 3 bases respectively, with 11 bases between them. CDR3 length: 12 amino acids. CDR3 in DNA: TGCAGCGTAACAAGGGGAAAAGAGACCCAGTACTTC. Amino acids: CSVTRGKETQYF.

The genes are TRBV7-2 and TRBJ2-3; possible D gene TRBD1, 6 bases. Trimming removed 5 bases from V and 5 bases from J, with 20 bases in between. Germline V CDR1 and CDR2: SGHTA, FQGNSA. CDR3 length equals 16 residues. The CDR3 region has the DNA TGTGCCAGCAGCCCTGGGGGCCAGCGGACGTTAGATACGCAGTATTTT. Translating gives CASSPGGQRTLDTQYF.

The V and J genes are TRBV5-1 and TRBJ2-1; no reliable D call. The CDR3 covers 16 residues. Deletions cut 5 bases from V and 3 bases from J, with 18 bases between. Germline V gene sequence: CDR1 SGHRS, CDR2 YFSETQ. The CDR3 coding sequence is TGCGCCAGCAGACCCACCGGCCATTTGAACTACAATGAGCAGTTCTTC. It is translated as CASRPTGHLNYNEQFF. Based on the CDR3 plus reference TRBV5-1 and TRBJ2-1, the full variable domain is KAGVTQTPRYLIKTRGQQVTLSCSPISGHRSVSWYQQTPGQGLQFLFEYFSETQRNKGNFPGRFSGRQFSNSRSEMNVSTLELGDSALYLCASRPTGHLNYNEQFFGPGTRLTVL.

This clonotype appeared a single time. The V call is TRBV7-2, the J call TRBJ1-1; 9 bases fit TRBD1. From germline, CDR1 is SGHTA and CDR2 FQGNSA. The CDR3 loop spans 14 amino acids. With 6 bases clipped from V and 3 bases from J, the junction kept 5 bases outside the gene matches. CDR3 in amino acids: CASSRGQGHTEAFF. DNA of the CDR3: TGTGCCAGCAGTCGCGGACAGGGGCACACTGAAGCTTTCTTT.

J is TRBJ1-1 and V is TRBV19; D is ambiguous. V was trimmed by 1 base and J by 8 bases, leaving 11 bases between them. This CDR3 comprises 13 residues. Per the germline V gene, CDR1 is LNHDA and CDR2 is SQIVND (reference sequence). The CDR3 protein is CASSIAPGTEAFF. As DNA, the CDR3 is TGTGCCAGTAGTATAGCCCCAGGCACCGAAGCTTTCTTT. The full variable domain, with the rest looked up from reference TRBV19 and TRBJ1-1, is DGGITQSPKYLFRKEGQNVTLSCEQNLNHDAMYWYRQDPGQGLRLIYYSQIVNDFQKGDIAEGYSVSREKKESFPLTVTSAQKNPTAFYLCASSIAPGTEAFFGQGTRLTVV.

This clonotype has just one count. This rearrangement joins TRBV14 to TRBJ2-1, with 10 positions matching TRBD2. CDR1 is SGHDN, CDR2 FVKESK, per germline. The trim removed 1 base at V and 8 bases at J, leaving 5 bases unmatched. This CDR3 spans 15 amino acids. The CDR3 spells CASSQAAGGLDEQFF. CDR3 DNA sequence: TGTGCCAGCAGCCAAGCAGCGGGGGGGTTGGATGAGCAGTTCTTC.

Comments on this clonotype: The junction departs from germline at one end; a sequencing error may be responsible. The rearrangement joins TRBV29-1 to TRBJ2-7; no reliable D call. Germline CDR1 is SQVTM and CDR2 is ANQGSEA. The CDR3 has 14 amino acids. The CDR3 is CSVLHPGSSCEQYF. The CDR3 DNA sequence: TGCAGCGTCCTTCACCCGGGCAGCTCCTGCGAGCAGTACTTC.

This chain connects TRBV5-8 to TRBJ2-3; D is possibly TRBD1 (6 bases). Trimming removed 7 bases from V and 5 bases from J, with 14 bases in between. From germline, CDR1 is SGHTS and CDR2 YDEGEE. The CDR3 sequence is 13 residues long. This chain's CDR3 is CASPPKGQDTQYF. The DNA of the CDR3 is TGTGCCAGCCCGCCGAAGGGACAAGATACGCAGTATTTT.

Regarding this clonotype: Its ends do not fully match the called genes, so a read error is possible. This chain links TRBV27 with TRBJ2-1; a weak D match, TRBD2 (6 bases). This CDR3 spans 14 amino acids. The germline CDR1 and CDR2 sequences are MNHEY and SMNVEV (reference sequence). The CDR3, as DNA: TGTGCCAGCCATAGCGCCGGAGGGTTCAATGAACAGTTCTTC. Amino acids: CASHSAGGFNEQFF.

This clonotype was detected a few times. CDR3 sequence (DNA): TGCGCCAGCAGCTGGGGGTCCGGGATGGGATACGAGCAGTACTTC. It translates to CASSWGSGMGYEQYF. This chain uses TRBV5-1 with TRBJ2-7; tentatively, D is TRBD1 or TRBD2 (5 bases each). V lost 3 bases to trimming and J lost 4 bases, with 17 bases between them. The CDR3 is 15 residues long. Germline V CDR1 and CDR2: SGHRS, YFSETQ.

This clonotype was observed a few times. V gene TRBV3-1 combines with J gene TRBJ1-5; no clear D gene. The V and J ends lost 5 bases and 4 bases respectively, with 9 bases between them. The CDR3 loop spans 13 amino acids. Germline-derived CDR1 and CDR2 are LGHDT and YNNKEL (reference sequence). The CDR3 reads CASSTDKNQPQHF. The CDR3 DNA reads as TGTGCCAGCAGCACAGACAAGAATCAGCCCCAGCATTTT.

In its sample, this clonotype was seen a few times. V usage is TRBV12-3 or TRBV12-4 and J usage is TRBJ2-3, with a weak D call TRBD2 (6 bases). Trimming removed 11 bases at V and 2 bases at J, with 11 bases between. This CDR3 region has 12 residues. The CDR3 DNA reads TGTGCCGGCGGGGTCAACACAGATACGCAGTATTTT. It specifies CAGGVNTDTQYF.

The chain carries TRBV6-5 and TRBJ2-7; D is unresolved. Germline-derived CDR1 and CDR2 are MNHEY and SVGAGI. The CDR3 has 12 amino acids. The CDR3 sequence is CAGPTGFNEQYF. The CDR3 coding sequence is TGTGCGGGTCCGACGGGCTTCAACGAGCAGTACTTC.

The J gene is TRBJ2-7, the V gene TRBV27; D might be TRBD2 (5 bases). Trimming pared 0 bases from V and 4 bases from J, leaving 13 bases between. The CDR3 runs to 15 residues. Germline loops: CDR1 MNHEY, CDR2 SMNVEV (reference sequence). The CDR3 nucleotides are TGTGCCAGCAGTTTATCGACGGACTTCTTATACGAGCAGTACTTC. Amino acids: CASSLSTDFLYEQYF.

This clonotype has a handful of counts. This chain uses TRBV20-1 with TRBJ2-5, with TRBD1 as a possible D gene (6 bases). Looked up from germline, CDR1 is DFQATT and CDR2 is SNEGSKA (reference sequence). This CDR3 has 15 residues. V was pared by 5 bases and J by 5 bases, with 21 bases between. The CDR3 coding sequence is TGCAGTGCTGCTACCGCAGGGGACGAGGGCGAGACCCAGTACTTC. Its translation is CSAATAGDEGETQYF.

The chain is built from TRBV6-1 and TRBJ2-3; D is unresolved. Trimming stripped 4 bases from V and 1 base from J, with 9 bases between. The CDR3 is made up of 14 amino acids. Per germline, CDR1 MNHNS and CDR2 SASEGT. Here the CDR3 DNA reads TGTGCCAGCAGTGGTATTGGAGGCACAGATACGCAGTATTTT. This codes for CASSGIGGTDTQYF.

This chain links TRBV20-1 with TRBJ2-3, with TRBD2 matching over 15 bases. The CDR3 runs to 17 residues. V lost 3 bases, J lost 0 bases, and 4 bases stayed unmatched. The germline gives CDR1 DFQATT, CDR2 SNEGSKA (reference sequence). The CDR3 nucleotides read TGCAGTGCTAGCAGGACTAGCGGGGGGGTAAGCACAGATACGCAGTATTTT. Amino acid sequence: CSASRTSGGVSTDTQYF.